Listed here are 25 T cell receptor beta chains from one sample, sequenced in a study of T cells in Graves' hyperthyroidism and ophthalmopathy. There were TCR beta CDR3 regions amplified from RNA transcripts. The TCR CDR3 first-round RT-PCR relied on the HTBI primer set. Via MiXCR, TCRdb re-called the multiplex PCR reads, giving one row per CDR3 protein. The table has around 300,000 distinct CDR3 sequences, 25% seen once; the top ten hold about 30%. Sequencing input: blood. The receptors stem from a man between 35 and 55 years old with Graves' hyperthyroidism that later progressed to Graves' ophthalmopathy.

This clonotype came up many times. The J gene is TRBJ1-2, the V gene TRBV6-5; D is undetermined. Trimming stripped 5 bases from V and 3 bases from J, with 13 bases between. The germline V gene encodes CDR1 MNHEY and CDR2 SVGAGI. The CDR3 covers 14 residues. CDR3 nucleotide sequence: TGTGCCAGCAGTCGGGCGAACACAGACTATGGCTACACCTTC. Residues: CASSRANTDYGYTF.

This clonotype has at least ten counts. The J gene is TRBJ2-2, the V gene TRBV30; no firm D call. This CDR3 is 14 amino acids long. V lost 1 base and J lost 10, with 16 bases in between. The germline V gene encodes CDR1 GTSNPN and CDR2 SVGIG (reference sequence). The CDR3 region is CAWSASSNWVELFF. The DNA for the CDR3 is TGTGCCTGGAGTGCCTCCTCGAATTGGGTGGAGCTGTTTTTT.

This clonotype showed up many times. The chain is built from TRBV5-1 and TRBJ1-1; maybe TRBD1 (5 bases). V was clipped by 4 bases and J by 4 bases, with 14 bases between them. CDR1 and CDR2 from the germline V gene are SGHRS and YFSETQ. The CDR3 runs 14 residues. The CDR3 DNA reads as TGCGCCAGCAGCACGGGCTGGGGGAGCACTGAAGCTTTCTTT. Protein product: CASSTGWGSTEAFF.

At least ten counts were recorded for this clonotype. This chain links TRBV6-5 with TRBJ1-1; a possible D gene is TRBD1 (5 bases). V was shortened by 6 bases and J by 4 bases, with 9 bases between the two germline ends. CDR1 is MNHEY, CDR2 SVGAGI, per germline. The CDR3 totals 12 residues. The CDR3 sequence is CASSPGSTEAFF. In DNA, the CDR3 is TGTGCCAGCAGCCCAGGGAGCACTGAAGCTTTCTTT.

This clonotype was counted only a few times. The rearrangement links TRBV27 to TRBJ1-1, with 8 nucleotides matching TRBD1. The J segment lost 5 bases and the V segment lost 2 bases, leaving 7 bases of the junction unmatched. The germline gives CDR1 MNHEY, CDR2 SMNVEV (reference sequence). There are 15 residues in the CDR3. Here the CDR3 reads CASSLPDRGQTEAFF. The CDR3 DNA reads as TGTGCCAGCAGTTTACCTGACAGGGGACAGACTGAAGCTTTCTTT.

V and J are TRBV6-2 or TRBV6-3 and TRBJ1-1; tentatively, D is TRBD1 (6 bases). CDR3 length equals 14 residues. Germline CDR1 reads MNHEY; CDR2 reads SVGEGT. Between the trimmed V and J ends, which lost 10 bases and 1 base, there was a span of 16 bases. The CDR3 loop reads CATTKGVWNTEAFF. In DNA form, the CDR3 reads TGTGCCACCACAAAGGGGGTATGGAACACTGAAGCTTTCTTT.

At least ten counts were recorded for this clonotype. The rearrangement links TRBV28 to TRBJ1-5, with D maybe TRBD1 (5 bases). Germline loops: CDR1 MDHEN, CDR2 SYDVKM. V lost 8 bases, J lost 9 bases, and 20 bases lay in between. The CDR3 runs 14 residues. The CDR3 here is CASVTGEAHGPQHF. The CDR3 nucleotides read TGTGCCAGCGTCACAGGAGAGGCGCATGGGCCCCAGCATTTT.

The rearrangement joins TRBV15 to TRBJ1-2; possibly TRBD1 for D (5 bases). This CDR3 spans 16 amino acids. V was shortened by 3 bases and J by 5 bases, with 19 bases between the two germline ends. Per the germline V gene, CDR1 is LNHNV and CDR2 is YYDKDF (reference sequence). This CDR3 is CATSRGTPTQGYGYTF. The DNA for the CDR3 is TGTGCCACCAGCAGGGGTACACCTACTCAGGGATATGGCTACACCTTC.

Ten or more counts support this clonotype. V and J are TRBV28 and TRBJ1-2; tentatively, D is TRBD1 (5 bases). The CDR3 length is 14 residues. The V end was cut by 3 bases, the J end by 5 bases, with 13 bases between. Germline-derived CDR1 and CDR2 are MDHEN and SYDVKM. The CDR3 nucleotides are TGTGCCAGCAGTTTCGCCGGGACGGAATATGGCTACACCTTC. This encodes CASSFAGTEYGYTF.

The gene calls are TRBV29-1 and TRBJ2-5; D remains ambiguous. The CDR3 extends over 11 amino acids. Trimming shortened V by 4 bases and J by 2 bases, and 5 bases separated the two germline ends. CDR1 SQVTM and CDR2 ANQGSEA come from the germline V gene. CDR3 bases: TGCAGCGTTGTGCCTCAAGAGACCCAGTACTTC. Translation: CSVVPQETQYF.

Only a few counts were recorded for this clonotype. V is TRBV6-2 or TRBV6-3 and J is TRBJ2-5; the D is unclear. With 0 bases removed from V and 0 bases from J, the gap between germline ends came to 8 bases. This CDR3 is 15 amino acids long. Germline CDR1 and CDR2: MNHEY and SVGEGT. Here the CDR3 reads CASSYSSTDQETQYF. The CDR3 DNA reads TGTGCCAGCAGTTACTCGAGTACAGACCAAGAGACCCAGTACTTC.

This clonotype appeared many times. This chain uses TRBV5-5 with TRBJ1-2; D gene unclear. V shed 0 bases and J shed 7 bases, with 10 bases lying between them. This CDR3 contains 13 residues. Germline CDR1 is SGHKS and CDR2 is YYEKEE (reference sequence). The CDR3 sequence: CASSLGALRGYTF. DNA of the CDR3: TGTGCCAGCAGCTTGGGGGCATTACGTGGCTACACCTTC.

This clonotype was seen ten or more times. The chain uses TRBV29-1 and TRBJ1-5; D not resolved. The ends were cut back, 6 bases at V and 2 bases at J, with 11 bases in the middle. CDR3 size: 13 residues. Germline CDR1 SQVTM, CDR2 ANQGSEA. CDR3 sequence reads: CSVSGGGNQPQHF. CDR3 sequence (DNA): TGCAGCGTGTCTGGTGGCGGCAATCAGCCCCAGCATTTT.

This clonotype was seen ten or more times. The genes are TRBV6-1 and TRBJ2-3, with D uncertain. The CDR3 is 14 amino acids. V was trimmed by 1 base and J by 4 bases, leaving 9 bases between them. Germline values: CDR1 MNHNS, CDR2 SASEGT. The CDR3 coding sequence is TGTGCCAGCAGTGAAGAAGTCACACCAGATACGCAGTATTTT. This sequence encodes CASSEEVTPDTQYF.

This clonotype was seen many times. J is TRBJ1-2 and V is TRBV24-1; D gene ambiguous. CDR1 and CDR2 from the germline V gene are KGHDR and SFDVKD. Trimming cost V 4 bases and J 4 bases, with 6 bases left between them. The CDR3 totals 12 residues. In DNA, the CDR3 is TGTGCCACCAGTGACGGGCCCTATGGCTACACCTTC. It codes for CATSDGPYGYTF.

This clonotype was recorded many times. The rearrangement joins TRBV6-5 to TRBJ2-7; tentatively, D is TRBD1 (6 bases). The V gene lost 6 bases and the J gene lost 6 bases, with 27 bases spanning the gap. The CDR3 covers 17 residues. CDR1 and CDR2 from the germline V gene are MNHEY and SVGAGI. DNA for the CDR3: TGTGCCAGCAGACTCCGGGACAACCCGCCCCTATCGGGCGAGCAGTACTTC. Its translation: CASRLRDNPPLSGEQYF.

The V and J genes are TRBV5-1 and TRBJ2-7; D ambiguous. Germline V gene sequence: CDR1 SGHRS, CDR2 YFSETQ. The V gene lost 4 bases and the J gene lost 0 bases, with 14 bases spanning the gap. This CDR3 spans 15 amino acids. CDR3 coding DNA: TGCGCCAGCAGCGCAACCGGTAGCAGCTCCTACGAGCAGTACTTC. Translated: CASSATGSSSYEQYF.

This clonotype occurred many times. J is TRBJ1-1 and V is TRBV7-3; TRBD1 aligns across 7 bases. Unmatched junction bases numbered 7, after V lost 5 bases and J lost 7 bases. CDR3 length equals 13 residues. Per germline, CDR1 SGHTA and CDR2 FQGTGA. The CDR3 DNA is TGTGCCAGCAGCATGCAGGGACAGCGTGAAGCTTTCTTT. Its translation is CASSMQGQREAFF. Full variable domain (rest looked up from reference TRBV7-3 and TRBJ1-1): GAGVSQTPSNKVTEKGKYVELRCDPISGHTALYWYRQSLGQGPEFLIYFQGTGAADDSGLPNDRFFAVRPEGSVSTLKIQRTERGDSAVYLCASSMQGQREAFFGQGTRLTVV.

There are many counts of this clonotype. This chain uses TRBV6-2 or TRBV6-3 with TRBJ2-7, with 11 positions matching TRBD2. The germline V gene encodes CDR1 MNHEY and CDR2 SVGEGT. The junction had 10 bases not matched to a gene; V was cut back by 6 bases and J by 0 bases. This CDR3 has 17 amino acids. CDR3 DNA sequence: TGTGCCAGCAGCTTTGGACTAGCGGGCCTGCCCTCCTACGAGCAGTACTTC. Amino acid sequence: CASSFGLAGLPSYEQYF.

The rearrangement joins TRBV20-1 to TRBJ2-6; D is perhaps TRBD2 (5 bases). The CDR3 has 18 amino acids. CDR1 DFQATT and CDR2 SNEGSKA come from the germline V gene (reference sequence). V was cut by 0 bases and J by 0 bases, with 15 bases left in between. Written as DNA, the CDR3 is TGCAGTGCTAGAGACAAAGGAGGAGCCTACTCTGGGGCCAACGTCCTGACTTTC. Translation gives CSARDKGGAYSGANVLTF.

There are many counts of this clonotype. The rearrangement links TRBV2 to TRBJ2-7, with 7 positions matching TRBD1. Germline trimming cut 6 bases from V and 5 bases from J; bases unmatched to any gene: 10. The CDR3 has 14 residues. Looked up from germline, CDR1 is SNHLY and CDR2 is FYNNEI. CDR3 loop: CASSPRQGGNEQYF. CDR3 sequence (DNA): TGTGCCAGCAGCCCCCGACAGGGTGGCAACGAGCAGTACTTC.

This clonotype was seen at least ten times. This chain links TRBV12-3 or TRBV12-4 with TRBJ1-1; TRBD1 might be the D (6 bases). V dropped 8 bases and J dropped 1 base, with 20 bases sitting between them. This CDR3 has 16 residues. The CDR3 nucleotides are TGTGCCAGCCGAGTGGGGGGGACACCGCGGAACACTGAAGCTTTCTTT. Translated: CASRVGGTPRNTEAFF.

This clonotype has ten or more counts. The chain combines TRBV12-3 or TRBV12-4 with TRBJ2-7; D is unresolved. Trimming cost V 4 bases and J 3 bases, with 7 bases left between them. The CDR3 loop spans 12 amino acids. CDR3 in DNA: TGTGCCAGCAGTTCTGGTGGCTACGAGCAGTACTTC. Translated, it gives CASSSGGYEQYF.

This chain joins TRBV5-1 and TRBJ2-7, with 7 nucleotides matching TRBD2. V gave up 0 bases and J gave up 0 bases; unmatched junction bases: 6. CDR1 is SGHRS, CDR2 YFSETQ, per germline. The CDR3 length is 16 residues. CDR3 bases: TGCGCCAGCAGCTTGGCCCACCCGGGAGGCTCCTACGAGCAGTACTTC. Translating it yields CASSLAHPGGSYEQYF.

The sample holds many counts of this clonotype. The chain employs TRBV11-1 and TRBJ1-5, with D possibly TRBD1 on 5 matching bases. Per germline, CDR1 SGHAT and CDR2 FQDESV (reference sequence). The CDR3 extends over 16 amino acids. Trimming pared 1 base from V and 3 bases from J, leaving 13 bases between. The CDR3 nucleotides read TGTGCCAGCAGCTTAGGCGGCGCGGGGCCCAATCAGCCCCAGCATTTT. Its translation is CASSLGGAGPNQPQHF.